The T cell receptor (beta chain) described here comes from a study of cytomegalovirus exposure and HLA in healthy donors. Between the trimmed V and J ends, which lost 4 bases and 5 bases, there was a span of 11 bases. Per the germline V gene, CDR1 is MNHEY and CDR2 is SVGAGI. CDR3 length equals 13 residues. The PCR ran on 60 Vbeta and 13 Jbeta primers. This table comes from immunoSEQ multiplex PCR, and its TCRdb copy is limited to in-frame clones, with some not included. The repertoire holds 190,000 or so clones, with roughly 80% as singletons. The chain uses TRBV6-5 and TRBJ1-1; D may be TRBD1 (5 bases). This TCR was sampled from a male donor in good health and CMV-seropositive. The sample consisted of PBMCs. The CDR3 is CASSSGVETEAFF. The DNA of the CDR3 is TGTGCCAGCAGTTCGGGGGTTGAGACTGAAGCTTTCTTT.